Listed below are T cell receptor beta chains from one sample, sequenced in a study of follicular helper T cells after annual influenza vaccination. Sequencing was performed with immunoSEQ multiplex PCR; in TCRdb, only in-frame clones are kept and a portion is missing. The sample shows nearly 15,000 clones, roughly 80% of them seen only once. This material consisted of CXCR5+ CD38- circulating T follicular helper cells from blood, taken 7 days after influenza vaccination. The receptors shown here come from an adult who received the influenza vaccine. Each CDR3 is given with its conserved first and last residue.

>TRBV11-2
CASSLTLAGAYNEQFF
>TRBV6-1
CASTRTSGGGEQFF
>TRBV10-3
CAISERTSENTGELFF
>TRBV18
CASSPFRSDTQYF
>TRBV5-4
CAGGYSGNYGYTF
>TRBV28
CASGGWQGLGYTF
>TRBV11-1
CASSLGQVASYEQYF
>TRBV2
CASREDGGYEQYF
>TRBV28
CASSFTQDEQYF
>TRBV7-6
CASSQNRDRGGEKLFF
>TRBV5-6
CASKLGAGGTYEQYF
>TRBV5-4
CASSLDASGRGEQYF
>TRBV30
CAWSVLPTSSNEQFF
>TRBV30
CAWSVGSQGLEQYF
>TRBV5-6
CASSSLWDRGAYEQYF
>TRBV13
CASRGRTGSPDTQYF
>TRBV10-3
CAISGSGKGTEQFF
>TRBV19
CASNPSQGAGEKLFF
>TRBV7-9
CASSQNPGQGDYEQYF
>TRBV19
CASSELGTEAFF
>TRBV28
CASRSGTDYNQPQHF
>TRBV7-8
CASSPQGRKAEAFF
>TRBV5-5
CASSPRDRGREQYF
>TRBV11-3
CASSLSRGGVSYNEQFF
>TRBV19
CASSIMGGGSYNEQFF
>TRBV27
CASSPTPGLHSYEQYF
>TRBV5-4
CASSFPSGSPKNIQYF
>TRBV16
CASSQDRDTEAFF
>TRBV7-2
CASSRDYGALIAF
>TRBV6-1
CASNFGSSSYEQYF
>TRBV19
CASSIWTGRAKNIQYF
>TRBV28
CASSWIGREASTDTQYF
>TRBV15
CATSRGGHRASEKLFF
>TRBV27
CASSYRGLGNEKLFF
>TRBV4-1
CASRGPGQGSEKLFF
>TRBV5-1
CASSPAGRGGIYEQYF
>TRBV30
CAWSVARVRSGANVLTF
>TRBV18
CASSLQGNTIYF
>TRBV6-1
CASIAGDRNYEQYF
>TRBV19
CASSPDLDTQYF
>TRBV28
CASTRGQWGTQYF
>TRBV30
CAYAKQAGSNQPQHF
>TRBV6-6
CASSLGQGGYEQYF
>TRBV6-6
CASQAGTAQHF